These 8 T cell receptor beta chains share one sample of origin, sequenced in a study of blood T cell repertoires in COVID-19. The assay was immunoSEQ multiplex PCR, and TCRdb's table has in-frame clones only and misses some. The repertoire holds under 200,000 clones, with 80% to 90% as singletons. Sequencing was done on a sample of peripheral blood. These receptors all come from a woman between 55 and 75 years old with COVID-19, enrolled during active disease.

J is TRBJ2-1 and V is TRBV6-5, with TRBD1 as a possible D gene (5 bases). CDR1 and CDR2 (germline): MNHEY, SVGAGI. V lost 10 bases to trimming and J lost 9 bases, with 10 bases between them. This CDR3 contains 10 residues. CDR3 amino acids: CATRRGEQFF. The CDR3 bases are TGTGCCACCCGAAGGGGTGAGCAGTTCTTC.

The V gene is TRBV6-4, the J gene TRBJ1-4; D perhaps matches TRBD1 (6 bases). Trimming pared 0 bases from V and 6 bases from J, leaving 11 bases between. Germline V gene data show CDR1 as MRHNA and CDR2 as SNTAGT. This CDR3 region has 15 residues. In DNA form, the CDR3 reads TGTGCCAGCAGTGACTCTGCAGGGGCCCATGAAAAACTGTTTTTT. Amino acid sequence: CASSDSAGAHEKLFF.

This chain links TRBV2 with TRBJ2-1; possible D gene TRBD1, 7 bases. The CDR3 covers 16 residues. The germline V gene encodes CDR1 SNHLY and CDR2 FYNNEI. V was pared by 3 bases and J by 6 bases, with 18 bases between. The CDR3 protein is CASSDQGGGLLNEQFF. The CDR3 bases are TGTGCCAGCAGTGATCAGGGGGGAGGCCTCCTCAATGAGCAGTTCTTC. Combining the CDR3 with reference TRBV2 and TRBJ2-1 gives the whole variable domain EPEVTQTPSHQVTQMGQEVILRCVPISNHLYFYWYRQILGQKVEFLVSFYNNEISEKSEIFDDQFSVERPDGSNFTLKIRSTKLEDSAMYFCASSDQGGGLLNEQFFGPGTRLTVL.

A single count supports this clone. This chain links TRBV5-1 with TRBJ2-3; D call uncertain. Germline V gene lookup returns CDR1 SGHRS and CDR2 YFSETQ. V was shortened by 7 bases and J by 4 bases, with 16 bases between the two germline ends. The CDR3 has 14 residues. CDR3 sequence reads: CASLDQPAADTQYF. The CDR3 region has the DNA TGCGCCAGCCTAGACCAGCCCGCGGCAGATACGCAGTATTTT.

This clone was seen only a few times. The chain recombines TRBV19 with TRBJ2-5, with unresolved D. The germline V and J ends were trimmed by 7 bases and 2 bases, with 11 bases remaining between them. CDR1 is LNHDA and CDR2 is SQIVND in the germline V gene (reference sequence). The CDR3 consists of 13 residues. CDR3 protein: CASMGQFQETQYF. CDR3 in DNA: TGTGCCAGTATGGGCCAGTTTCAAGAGACCCAGTACTTC.

CDR3 sequence (DNA): TGTGCCAGCAGCTTAGTTCGAGCAGGGCAAGAGACCCAGTACTTC. Translated: CASSLVRAGQETQYF. The chain carries TRBV7-8 and TRBJ2-5, with D perhaps TRBD1 (5 bases). The germline V gene has CDR1 SGHVS and CDR2 FQNEAQ. This CDR3 is 15 amino acids long. V lost 1 base and J 2 bases, leaving 11 bases between the germline ends.

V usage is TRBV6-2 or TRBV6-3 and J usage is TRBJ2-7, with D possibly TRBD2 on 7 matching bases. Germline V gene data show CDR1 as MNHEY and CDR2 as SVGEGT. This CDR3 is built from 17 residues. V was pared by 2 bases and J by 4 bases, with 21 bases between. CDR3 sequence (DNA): TGTGCCAGCAGTTACGCGGCTAGCGGAGGGGGAATTTACGAGCAGTACTTC. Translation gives CASSYAASGGGIYEQYF.

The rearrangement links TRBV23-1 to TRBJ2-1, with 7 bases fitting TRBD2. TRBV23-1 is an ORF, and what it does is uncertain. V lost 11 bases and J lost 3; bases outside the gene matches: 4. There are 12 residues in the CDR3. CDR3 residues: CAEREGYNEQFF. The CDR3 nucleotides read TGCGCCGAGCGGGAAGGCTACAATGAGCAGTTCTTC.